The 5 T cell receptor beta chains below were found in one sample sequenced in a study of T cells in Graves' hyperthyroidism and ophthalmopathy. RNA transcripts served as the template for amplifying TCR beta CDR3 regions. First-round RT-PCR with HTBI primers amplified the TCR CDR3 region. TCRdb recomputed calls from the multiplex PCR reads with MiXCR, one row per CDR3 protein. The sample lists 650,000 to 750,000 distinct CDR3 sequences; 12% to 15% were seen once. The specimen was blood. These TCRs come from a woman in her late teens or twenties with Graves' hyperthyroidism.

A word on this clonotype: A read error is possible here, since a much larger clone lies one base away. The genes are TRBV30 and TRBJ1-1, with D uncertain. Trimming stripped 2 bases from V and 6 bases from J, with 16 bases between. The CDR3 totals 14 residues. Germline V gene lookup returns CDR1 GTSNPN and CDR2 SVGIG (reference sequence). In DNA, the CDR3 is TGTGCCTGGAGTCCTACCCTTGACGGCCCTGAAGCTTTCTTT. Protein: CAWSPTLDGPEAFF.

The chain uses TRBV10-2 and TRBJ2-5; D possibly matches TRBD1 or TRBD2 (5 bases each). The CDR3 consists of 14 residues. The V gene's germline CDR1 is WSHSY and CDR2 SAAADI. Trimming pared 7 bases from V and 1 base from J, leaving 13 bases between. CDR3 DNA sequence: TGCGCCAGCAAACTAGACAGTGTCCAAGAGACCCAGTACTTC. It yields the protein CASKLDSVQETQYF.

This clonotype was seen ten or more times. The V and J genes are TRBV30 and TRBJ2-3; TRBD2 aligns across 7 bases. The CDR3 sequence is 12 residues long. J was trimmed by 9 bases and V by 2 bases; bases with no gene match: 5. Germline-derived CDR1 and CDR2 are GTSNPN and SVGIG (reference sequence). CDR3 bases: TGTGCCTGGAGTCACGCGGGAGACACGCAGTATTTT. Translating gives CAWSHAGDTQYF.

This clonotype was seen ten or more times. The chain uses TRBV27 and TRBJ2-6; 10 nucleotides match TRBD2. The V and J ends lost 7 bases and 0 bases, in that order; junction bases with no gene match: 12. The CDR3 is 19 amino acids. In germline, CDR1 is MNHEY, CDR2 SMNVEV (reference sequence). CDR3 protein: CASTRRVAGGISGANVLTF. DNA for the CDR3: TGTGCCAGCACCAGGAGGGTAGCGGGAGGAATCTCTGGGGCCAACGTCCTGACTTTC.

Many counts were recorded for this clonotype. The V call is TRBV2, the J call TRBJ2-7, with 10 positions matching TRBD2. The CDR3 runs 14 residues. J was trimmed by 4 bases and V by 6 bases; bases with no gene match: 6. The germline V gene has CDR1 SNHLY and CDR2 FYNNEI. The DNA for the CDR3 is TGTGCCAGCAGGAGCGGGACTAGCGTATACGAGCAGTACTTC. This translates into CASRSGTSVYEQYF.